Following are 27 T cell receptor beta chains from one sample sequenced in a study of T cells in Graves' hyperthyroidism and ophthalmopathy. Amplified TCR beta CDR3 regions came from RNA transcripts. A first-round RT-PCR of the TCR CDR3 used the HTBI primer set. TCRdb called the multiplex PCR reads again in MiXCR, with one record for every CDR3 protein. The sample comprises about 350,000 distinct CDR3 sequences, about 18% of which are singletons, and about 3.7% rests with the top ten. Sample: blood. The source is a woman under 30 with Graves' hyperthyroidism.

This clonotype appeared a few times. The chain employs TRBV19 and TRBJ2-2; 8 nucleotides agree with TRBD1. The germline V gene has CDR1 LNHDA and CDR2 SQIVND (reference sequence). Trimming took 6 bases from V and 5 from J; bases not matched to a gene: 5. The CDR3 spans 14 residues. CDR3: CASSRTGPTGELFF. The CDR3 nucleotides are TGTGCCAGTAGCCGGACAGGGCCGACCGGGGAGCTGTTTTTT. The full variable domain, its missing parts supplied by reference TRBV19 and TRBJ2-2, is DGGITQSPKYLFRKEGQNVTLSCEQNLNHDAMYWYRQDPGQGLRLIYYSQIVNDFQKGDIAEGYSVSREKKESFPLTVTSAQKNPTAFYLCASSRTGPTGELFFGEGSRLTVL.

About this clonotype itself: This may come from a read error, since a much larger clone is one base off. In nucleotides, the CDR3 is TGTGCTAGTGCCATAAGGGCGGGAGCCATGAACACTGAAGCTTTCTTT. It encodes CASAIRAGAMNTEAFF. The chain links TRBV12-5 to TRBJ1-1; D is unclear. This CDR3 spans 16 amino acids. CDR1 is LGHNT, CDR2 FRNRAP, per germline. V was trimmed by 7 bases and J by 0 bases, leaving 18 bases between them.

This clonotype was picked up many times. The chain is built from TRBV4-2 and TRBJ2-5; D uncertain. The V end was cut by 3 bases, the J end by 4 bases, with 6 bases between. This CDR3 region has 12 residues. Germline V gene lookup returns CDR1 LGHNA and CDR2 YNFKEQ. The CDR3 spells CASSQNRETQYF. The CDR3 DNA reads TGTGCCAGCAGCCAGAACAGAGAGACCCAGTACTTC.

This clonotype was detected many times. The chain links TRBV7-9 to TRBJ2-5, with a tentative D call TRBD1 (5 bases). The CDR3 consists of 15 residues. The V gene's germline CDR1 is SEHNR and CDR2 FQNEAQ (reference sequence). Trimming removed 3 bases at V and 2 bases at J, with 13 bases between. DNA of the CDR3: TGTGCCAGCAGCTTTTGGGGCGGACAACAAGAGACCCAGTACTTC. It encodes CASSFWGGQQETQYF.

This clonotype was observed many times. The junction departs from the called germline gene at one end, perhaps through a read error. V and J are TRBV6-1 and TRBJ2-2; D gene ambiguous. CDR3 length: 16 amino acids. The germline V gene encodes CDR1 MNHNS and CDR2 SASEGT. CDR3: CASNPASGLNTRELFF. The CDR3 bases are TGTGCCAGCAACCCGGCCTCGGGTCTAAACACCAGGGAGCTGTTTTTT.

The chain is built from TRBV6-1 and TRBJ1-2; D is ambiguous. CDR1 is MNHNS and CDR2 is SASEGT in the germline V gene. Between the trimmed V and J ends, which lost 6 bases and 6 bases, there was a span of 14 bases. CDR3 length: 13 amino acids. CDR3 DNA sequence: TGTGCCAGCAGACGAGGGTCTGGGGATGGCTACACCTTC. It encodes CASRRGSGDGYTF.

This clonotype was detected ten times or more. The rearrangement uses TRBV24-1 and TRBJ2-2; D is possibly TRBD1 or TRBD2 (5 bases each). The CDR3 loop spans 14 amino acids. The germline V and J ends were trimmed by 7 bases and 7 bases, with 15 bases remaining between them. Germline V gene sequence: CDR1 KGHDR, CDR2 SFDVKD. The CDR3 nucleotides read TGTGCCACCAGCCGGGACGAAAGGATCGGGGAGCTGTTTTTT. This sequence encodes CATSRDERIGELFF.

At least ten counts were recorded for this clonotype. The V call is TRBV5-1, the J call TRBJ1-1; D is possibly TRBD1 (5 bases). Deletions cut 0 bases from V and 5 bases from J, with 23 bases between. The CDR3 covers 18 residues. The germline V gene has CDR1 SGHRS and CDR2 YFSETQ. As DNA, the CDR3 is TGCGCCAGCAGCTTGGCGGGTCAAAGCGAAATAAGGGGAACTGAAGCTTTCTTT. Translated, it gives CASSLAGQSEIRGTEAFF.

This clonotype has a count of ten or more. V usage is TRBV7-2 and J usage is TRBJ1-2; TRBD1 agrees at 11 bases. The germline gives CDR1 SGHTA, CDR2 FQGNSA. After removal of 4 bases from V and 4 bases from J, the junction contained 5 bases not matched to a gene. The CDR3 length is 15 residues. The DNA of the CDR3 is TGTGCCAGCAGCTCCGGGACAGGGGGTAGCTATGGCTACACCTTC. It codes for CASSSGTGGSYGYTF.

The sample holds a few counts of this clonotype. V is TRBV5-1 and J is TRBJ2-3; D not certain. V shed 6 bases and J shed 0 bases, with 5 bases lying between them. Germline CDR1 is SGHRS and CDR2 is YFSETQ. The CDR3 length is 12 residues. The CDR3 is CASKASTDTQYF. Written as DNA, the CDR3 is TGCGCCAGCAAGGCGAGCACAGATACGCAGTATTTT.

This clonotype was counted ten times or more. The chain employs TRBV6-5 and TRBJ2-4, with 8 bases that match TRBD2. CDR1 is MNHEY and CDR2 is SVGAGI in the germline V gene. The CDR3 has 14 amino acids. Trimming cost V 10 bases and J 1 base; bases outside gene matches: 6. CDR3 nucleotides: TGTGCCACCGGGGGGGGGAGGGCCAAAAACATTCAGTACTTC. Amino acid sequence: CATGGGRAKNIQYF.

This clonotype was detected a few times. The chain is built from TRBV5-4 and TRBJ2-6; D call uncertain. Deletions cut 4 bases from V and 0 bases from J, with 23 bases between. The CDR3 covers 20 residues. CDR1 is SGHNT, CDR2 YYREEE, per germline (reference sequence). CDR3 DNA sequence: TGTGCCAGCAGCCTGGGGAAATGGCAGGACCGTGGCTCTGGGGCCAACGTCCTGACTTTC. It specifies CASSLGKWQDRGSGANVLTF.

This clonotype came up many times. The chain couples TRBV24-1 to TRBJ1-1, with D tentatively TRBD1 (6 bases). The V gene's germline CDR1 is KGHDR and CDR2 SFDVKD. The CDR3 extends over 13 amino acids. V shed 3 bases and J shed 12 bases, with 16 bases lying between them. CDR3 in amino acids: CATSDPRQAGTFF. DNA of the CDR3: TGTGCCACCAGTGATCCCCGACAGGCTGGGACTTTCTTT.

The chain joins TRBV6-5 to TRBJ2-5, with 8 nucleotides matching TRBD1. The V gene end was trimmed by 0 bases and the J gene end by 1 base; junction bases not matched to a gene: 10. CDR1 is MNHEY, CDR2 SVGAGI, per germline. The CDR3 length is 18 residues. The DNA for the CDR3 is TGTGCCAGCAGTTACTCGATGTCAGGGGGCCCGATCCAAGAGACCCAGTACTTC. Translation gives CASSYSMSGGPIQETQYF.

This clonotype was observed at least ten times. The chain links TRBV7-2 to TRBJ2-5; 7 positions match TRBD2. This CDR3 region has 14 residues. The junction had 10 bases not matched to a gene; V was cut back by 5 bases and J by 7 bases. CDR1 SGHTA and CDR2 FQGNSA come from the germline V gene. Written as DNA, the CDR3 is TGTGCCAGCAGCCCGCTTGGGGCGGGGGTGACCCAGTACTTC. It encodes CASSPLGAGVTQYF.

This clonotype showed up many times. The gene calls are TRBV29-1 and TRBJ1-2; unclear D gene. V lost 8 bases and J lost 3, with 19 bases in between. CDR1 and CDR2 (germline): SQVTM, ANQGSEA. CDR3 size: 14 residues. The CDR3 loop reads CSSWRVPQDYGYTF. The CDR3 coding sequence is TGCAGCTCCTGGCGGGTCCCTCAGGACTATGGCTACACCTTC.

This clonotype was seen at least ten times. The genes are TRBV11-2 and TRBJ2-7; D is unresolved. V was shortened by 1 base and J by 0 bases, with 4 bases between the two germline ends. The CDR3 is 13 amino acids. CDR1 is SGHAT, CDR2 FQNNGV, per germline. CDR3 loop: CASSLASSYEQYF. The DNA of the CDR3 is TGTGCCAGCAGCTTAGCGAGCTCCTACGAGCAGTACTTC.

This clonotype was counted between two and nine times. Written as DNA, the CDR3 is TGCGCCAGCAGCCAAGAGTTTGCGGGCGGCTACACCTTC. Translation: CASSQEFAGGYTF. The chain uses TRBV4-1 and TRBJ1-2; D gene unclear. V was trimmed by 0 bases and J by 8 bases, leaving 10 bases between them. CDR1 is MGHRA and CDR2 is YSYEKL in the germline V gene. This CDR3 has 13 amino acids.

This clonotype was counted at least ten times. The chain links TRBV11-2 to TRBJ2-7; a possible D gene is TRBD2 (5 bases). Germline CDR1 is SGHAT and CDR2 is FQNNGV. The CDR3 has 13 amino acids. The ends were cut back, 1 base at V and 5 bases at J, with 9 bases in the middle. CDR3 DNA sequence: TGTGCCAGCAGCTTAGGTAGAGGGCACGAGCAGTACTTC. This translates into CASSLGRGHEQYF.

This clonotype was seen more than once but under ten times. The chain has TRBV11-2 and TRBJ1-5; D is ambiguous. This CDR3 comprises 13 residues. V was shortened by 3 bases and J by 4 bases, with 7 bases between the two germline ends. In germline, CDR1 is SGHAT, CDR2 FQNNGV. The CDR3 region has the DNA TGTGCCAGCAGCTTCCAAATAAATCAGCCCCAGCATTTT. This translates into CASSFQINQPQHF.

The chain links TRBV7-9 to TRBJ2-2; D ambiguous. Germline CDR1 is SEHNR and CDR2 is FQNEAQ (reference sequence). The V end lost 5 bases, the J end lost 4 bases, and 11 bases lay between the germline ends. The CDR3 sequence is 14 residues long. The CDR3 DNA follows: TGTGCCAGCAGCCAGGTCGGGTTCACCGGGGAGCTGTTTTTT. Amino acid sequence: CASSQVGFTGELFF.

This clonotype occurred many times. The CDR3 DNA reads as TGTGCCAGCGAGGCCGGCCACTACCCTTCTGGCTACACCTTC. Translating it yields CASEAGHYPSGYTF. The V call is TRBV7-9, the J call TRBJ1-2; the D is unclear. CDR1 and CDR2 (germline): SEHNR, FQNEAQ (reference sequence). The CDR3 runs to 14 residues. V lost 8 bases and J lost 7, with 20 bases in between.

In this sample, this clonotype turned up a few times. This chain links TRBV18 with TRBJ1-6; D is perhaps TRBD1 (6 bases). CDR1 is KGHSH, CDR2 LQKENI, per germline. Trimming cost V 2 bases and J 13 bases, with 12 bases left between them. The CDR3 contains 13 residues. Here the CDR3 DNA reads TGTGCCAGCTCACCAACAGGGCGGGCTCCCCTCCACTTT. It translates to CASSPTGRAPLHF. The variable domain in full, completed from reference TRBV18 and TRBJ1-6, reads NAGVMQNPRHLVRRRGQEARLRCSPMKGHSHVYWYRQLPEEGLKFMVYLQKENIIDESGMPKERFSAEFPKEGPSILRIQQVVRGDSAAYFCASSPTGRAPLHFGNGTRLTVT.

Remarks on this clonotype: The junction departs from the called germline gene at one end, perhaps through a read error. This chain uses TRBV6-5 with TRBJ2-7; D is undetermined. The CDR3 runs 11 residues. Germline V gene data show CDR1 as MNHEY and CDR2 as SVGAGI. CDR3 in amino acids: CASTSRYDQYF. CDR3 bases: TGTGCCAGCACTTCCCGATACGATCAGTACTTC.

This clonotype was seen ten or more times. V usage is TRBV28 and J usage is TRBJ2-2; D gene ambiguous. The CDR3 has 13 amino acids. The germline V gene encodes CDR1 MDHEN and CDR2 SYDVKM. V was cut by 2 bases and J by 7 bases, with 8 bases left in between. Written as DNA, the CDR3 is TGTGCCAGCAGTTTAATTTCCGGCGGGGAGCTGTTTTTT. Translating gives CASSLISGGELFF.

There are many counts of this clonotype. This chain links TRBV11-2 with TRBJ1-2; the D gene is possibly TRBD1 (5 bases). Germline CDR1 and CDR2: SGHAT and FQNNGV. The V and J ends lost 3 bases and 4 bases respectively, with 6 bases between them. This CDR3 region has 12 residues. The CDR3 DNA is TGTGCCAGCAGCTTCGACAGCTATGGCTACACCTTC. Protein: CASSFDSYGYTF. The whole variable domain, filled in from reference TRBV11-2 and TRBJ1-2, reads EAGVAQSPRYKIIEKRQSVAFWCNPISGHATLYWYQQILGQGPKLLIQFQNNGVVDDSQLPKDRFSAERLKGVDSTLKIQPAKLEDSAVYLCASSFDSYGYTFGSGTRLTVV.

This clonotype was found a few times. The chain has TRBV3-1 and TRBJ1-2; unclear D gene. The CDR3 runs 15 residues. V was shortened by 0 bases and J by 3 bases, with 11 bases between the two germline ends. The germline V gene has CDR1 LGHDT and CDR2 YNNKEL (reference sequence). The CDR3 DNA follows: TGTGCCAGCAGCCAAGAGGGTAGGGAGGACTATGGCTACACCTTC. Protein: CASSQEGREDYGYTF. The full variable domain, in which reference TRBV3-1 and TRBJ1-2 provide the parts outside the CDR3, is DTAVSQTPKYLVTQMGNDKSIKCEQNLGHDTMYWYKQDSKKFLKIMFSYNNKELIINETVPNRFSPKSPDKAHLNLHINSLELGDSAVYFCASSQEGREDYGYTFGSGTRLTVV.